The source of this TCR beta chain is a study of cytomegalovirus exposure and HLA in healthy donors. Study information: Previous work identified 95 million to 120 million unique TCR beta sequences from around 200 million T cells.

PCR used 60 Vbeta primers and 13 Jbeta primers. Sequencing was performed with immunoSEQ multiplex PCR; in TCRdb, only in-frame clones are kept and a portion is missing. Here the sample spans about 160,000 clones, approximately 80% being singletons. Germline V lookup: CDR1 MNHNY, CDR2 SVGAGI (reference sequence). Trimming took 4 bases from V and 5 from J; bases not matched to a gene: 7. This CDR3 contains 15 residues. The chain has TRBV6-6 and TRBJ2-1, with 8 bases identical to TRBD2. The sample was PBMCs. The TCR sequence derives from a woman between 35 and 50 years old in good health and CMV-seropositive. Here the CDR3 reads CASSSTGGVNNEQFF. The CDR3 DNA reads as TGTGCCAGCAGTTCTACGGGGGGGGTCAACAATGAGCAGTTCTTC.